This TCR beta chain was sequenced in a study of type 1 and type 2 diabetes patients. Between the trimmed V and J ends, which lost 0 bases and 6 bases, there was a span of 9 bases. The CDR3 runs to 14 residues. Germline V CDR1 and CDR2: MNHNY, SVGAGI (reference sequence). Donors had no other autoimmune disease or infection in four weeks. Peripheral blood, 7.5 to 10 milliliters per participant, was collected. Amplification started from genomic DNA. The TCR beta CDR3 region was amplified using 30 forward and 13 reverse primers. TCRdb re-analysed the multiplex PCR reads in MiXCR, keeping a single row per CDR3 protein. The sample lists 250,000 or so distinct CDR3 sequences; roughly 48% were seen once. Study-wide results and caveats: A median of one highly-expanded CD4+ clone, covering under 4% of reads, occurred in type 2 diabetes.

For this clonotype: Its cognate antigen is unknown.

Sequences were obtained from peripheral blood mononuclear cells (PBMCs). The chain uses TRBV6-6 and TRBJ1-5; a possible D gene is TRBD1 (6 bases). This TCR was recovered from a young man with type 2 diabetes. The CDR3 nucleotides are TGTGCCAGCAGTTACTCTCAGGGGAGTCAGCCCCAGCATTTT. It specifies CASSYSQGSQPQHF.